The rows below give T cell receptor beta chains drawn from one sample of a study of long-term antiretroviral therapy in people with HIV. The protocol was immunoSEQ multiplex PCR, while the TCRdb copy is restricted to in-frame clones and leaves out a portion. Altogether about 17,000 clones are present, over 75% being singletons, with the ten largest covering roughly 15%. The sequenced sample was unsorted PBMCs, obtained less than 2.2 years before starting antiretroviral therapy. The receptors here all came from a man in his thirties or forties with HIV. CDR3s include the opening cysteine and the closing phenylalanine or tryptophan. A D gene is named only where the DNA matches it firmly. Clone size is not always given. Where it is, it says once, few, many or a class for expanded clones.

CDR3aa	CDR3nt	d_gene	j_gene	len	v_gene	abundance
CASKGGRSDEQYF	TGTGCCAGTAAGGGCGGGAGGTCAGACGAGCAGTACTTC	TRBD2	TRBJ2-7	13	TRBV19	-
CASSPGLAFSYEQYF	TGTGCCAGCAGCCCCGGACTAGCGTTCTCCTACGAGCAGTACTTC	TRBD2	TRBJ2-7	15	TRBV5-5	-
CASRIVGTNNEQFF	TGTGCCAGCAGGATCGTCGGGACAAACAATGAGCAGTTCTTC	-	TRBJ2-1	14	TRBV2	-
CASSQDPTWIAGGDGELFF	TGCGCCAGCAGCCAAGACCCGACCTGGATCGCGGGAGGGGACGGGGAGCTGTTTTTT	TRBD2	TRBJ2-2	19	TRBV4-3	-
CASSSNPTKKYF	TGTGCCAGCAGCTCAAACCCGACAAAAAAGTACTTC	-	TRBJ2-7	12	TRBV7-9	-
CASSEAAGGSHEQYF	TGTGCCAGCAGTGAGGCGGCGGGAGGATCCCACGAGCAGTACTTC	TRBD2	TRBJ2-7	15	TRBV6-1	-
CASSLMGRGNQPQHF	TGTGCCAGCAGTTTGATGGGGAGAGGAAATCAGCCCCAGCATTTT	-	TRBJ1-5	15	TRBV28	once
CAIGWTNYEQYF	TGTGCCATCGGCTGGACAAACTACGAGCAGTACTTC	-	TRBJ2-7	12	TRBV10-3	few
CASSLKHEQYF	TGCGCCAGCAGCTTGAAACACGAGCAGTACTTC	-	TRBJ2-7	11	TRBV5-1	-
CASSWGWSYTGELFF	TGTGCCAGCAGCTGGGGATGGAGCTACACCGGGGAGCTGTTTTTT	-	TRBJ2-2	15	TRBV5-5	few
CASSLGFDVNQPQHF	TGTGCCAGCAGCTTAGGTTTTGATGTCAATCAGCCCCAGCATTTT	-	TRBJ1-5	15	TRBV7-7	-
CASSLARDGNTEAFF	TGTGCCAGCAGCTTGGCCAGGGACGGGAACACTGAAGCTTTCTTT	-	TRBJ1-1	15	TRBV7-9	medium-sized
CASRSQTVMSNQPQHF	TGTGCCAGCAGATCCCAGACAGTTATGAGCAATCAGCCCCAGCATTTT	-	TRBJ1-5	16	TRBV28	-
CATSRDEQAGELFF	TGTGCCACCAGCAGAGATGAGCAGGCCGGGGAGCTGTTTTTT	-	TRBJ2-2	14	TRBV15	-
CATSRVGTPTANTGELFF	TGTGCCACCAGCAGAGTCGGGACACCAACGGCGAACACCGGGGAGCTGTTTTTT	-	TRBJ2-2	18	TRBV15	-
CASSQGQGGRGEKLFF	TGTGCCAGCAGCCAAGGACAGGGAGGCCGTGGTGAAAAACTGTTTTTT	TRBD1	TRBJ1-4	16	TRBV4-2	-
CASSQDGGQPYEQYF	TGTGCCAGCAGCCAAGATGGGGGGCAGCCCTACGAGCAGTACTTC	-	TRBJ2-7	15	TRBV4-2	-
CASSLLWDQPQHF	TGTGCCAGCAGCTTGTTGTGGGATCAGCCCCAGCATTTT	-	TRBJ1-5	13	TRBV5-5	-
CASSSGGIDKNIQYF	TGTGCCAGCAGCTCGGGAGGGATAGACAAAAACATTCAGTACTTC	TRBD2	TRBJ2-4	15	TRBV5-4	-
CASSASGNTIYF	TGTGCCAGTTCCGCCTCTGGAAACACCATATATTTT	-	TRBJ1-3	12	TRBV19	-
CASSGWGNTEAFF	TGTGCCAGTAGCGGGTGGGGGAACACTGAAGCTTTCTTT	-	TRBJ1-1	13	TRBV19	-
CASSATGGAAKNIQYF	TGTGCCAGCAGCGCAACAGGGGGCGCGGCCAAAAACATTCAGTACTTC	TRBD1	TRBJ2-4	16	TRBV7-9	-
CAISSSGLATADTQYF	TGTGCCATCAGTAGTTCGGGACTAGCAACGGCAGATACGCAGTATTTT	TRBD2	TRBJ2-3	16	TRBV10-3	-
CASRLDRGGNSPLHF	TGTGCCAGCAGGCTCGACAGGGGAGGGAATTCACCCCTCCACTTT	TRBD1	TRBJ1-6	15	TRBV7-2	-
CASSQESGNQPQHF	TGCGCCAGCAGCCAAGAGTCGGGGAATCAGCCCCAGCATTTT	-	TRBJ1-5	14	TRBV4-1	few
CASRQGDVNEAFF	TGCGCCAGCAGGCAAGGGGACGTCAATGAAGCTTTCTTT	-	TRBJ1-1	13	TRBV5-1	-
CASTSGGGVYGYTF	TGTGCCAGCACCTCGGGAGGGGGCGTATATGGCTACACCTTC	TRBD1	TRBJ1-2	14	TRBV6-1	-
CASSEVQGFSTEAFF	TGTGCCAGCAGTGAGGTACAGGGGTTTAGCACTGAAGCTTTCTTT	TRBD1	TRBJ1-1	15	TRBV2	-
CASSIGTVGNQPQHF	TGTGCCAGTAGTATAGGTACGGTCGGCAATCAGCCCCAGCATTTT	-	TRBJ1-5	15	TRBV19	few
CASSSYSSPYQETQYF	TGTGCCAGCAGCTCATATTCTTCCCCGTACCAAGAGACCCAGTACTTC	-	TRBJ2-5	16	TRBV13	-
CASSPQEGRVNEQFF	TGTGCCAGCAGCCCCCAAGAGGGCCGGGTCAATGAGCAGTTCTTC	-	TRBJ2-1	15	TRBV5-4	-
CAIGDSSGREKLFF	TGTGCCATCGGGGACAGCTCGGGAAGAGAAAAACTGTTTTTT	TRBD1	TRBJ1-4	14	TRBV10-3	-
CASNVAGGQETQYF	TGTGCCAGCAATGTAGCGGGGGGCCAAGAGACCCAGTACTTC	TRBD2	TRBJ2-5	14	TRBV6-5	-
CATSTGRGASYEQYF	TGTGCCACCAGCACCGGCAGGGGGGCATCCTACGAGCAGTACTTC	-	TRBJ2-7	15	TRBV15	-
CAWSGLAGYNEQFF	TGTGCCTGGAGTGGACTAGCGGGCTACAATGAGCAGTTCTTC	TRBD2	TRBJ2-1	14	TRBV30	-
CASSPTGGYTEAFF	TGTGCCAGCAGCCCTACAGGGGGCTATACTGAAGCTTTCTTT	TRBD1	TRBJ1-1	14	TRBV4-2	-
CASSRQARGDTEAFF	TGTGCCAGTAGTCGACAGGCCCGAGGGGACACTGAAGCTTTCTTT	-	TRBJ1-1	15	TRBV19	-
CASSAGTGGNTGELFF	TGTGCCAGCAGTGCAGGGACAGGGGGAAACACCGGGGAGCTGTTTTTT	TRBD1	TRBJ2-2	16	TRBV6-1	-
CASSERVEQYF	TGTGCCAGCAGTGAAAGGGTCGAGCAGTACTTC	-	TRBJ2-7	11	TRBV6-1	few
CASSPHLGSDRINTEAFF	TGCGCCAGCAGCCCTCACCTGGGATCCGACAGAATAAACACTGAAGCTTTCTTT	-	TRBJ1-1	18	TRBV4-3	-
CASSQLPQGVGDTEAFF	TGTGCCAGCTCACAACTACCACAGGGTGTCGGGGACACTGAAGCTTTCTTT	-	TRBJ1-1	17	TRBV18	-
CASSFNRGGWTYGYTF	TGTGCCAGCAGTTTCAACAGGGGAGGGTGGACCTATGGCTACACCTTC	TRBD1	TRBJ1-2	16	TRBV27	-
CASSELSSRADNEQFF	TGTGCCAGCAGTGAATTGTCGAGCAGGGCAGACAATGAGCAGTTCTTC	-	TRBJ2-1	16	TRBV25-1	-
CASTVAVQETQYF	TGTGCCAGCACCGTTGCGGTCCAAGAGACCCAGTACTTC	-	TRBJ2-5	13	TRBV7-9	-
CASSLAGPMDEKLFF	TGTGCCAGCAGCTTGGCAGGGCCTATGGATGAAAAACTGTTTTTT	-	TRBJ1-4	15	TRBV5-4	-
CASSQASVREQYF	TGTGCCAGCAGCCAAGCTAGCGTTCGCGAGCAGTACTTC	-	TRBJ2-7	13	TRBV27	-